This T cell receptor (beta chain) was captured by sequencing in a study of human T cells and chemical hapten exposure. Blood, whole and unfractionated, served as the source for total RNA extraction. TCRdb called the 5' RACE reads again in MiXCR, with one record for every CDR3 protein. The table shows 95,000 to 120,000 distinct CDR3 sequences, with approximately 20% occurring only once. A remark on this clonotype: Its antigen is currently unknown.

Germline loops: CDR1 SGHTA, CDR2 FQGTGA. Trimming cost V 5 bases and J 6 bases, with 14 bases left between them. CDR3 length: 15 residues. Findings and caveats of the study: Sensitization with DPC brought no change to TCRs above 1 in 1000 in frequency.

J is TRBJ1-6 and V is TRBV7-3; weak D call: TRBD1 (5 bases). The TCR was taken from a human donor in good health. The CDR3, as DNA: TGTGCCAGCAGCCAGACCGGGACGCGTAATTCACCCCTCCACTTT. Its protein is CASSQTGTRNSPLHF.